The text below deals with one TCR beta chain. Its antigen is undetermined. This table comes from immunoSEQ multiplex PCR, and its TCRdb copy is limited to in-frame clones, with some not included. This table holds about 47,000 clones, approximately 80% found once. The junction had 6 bases not matched to a gene; V was cut back by 5 bases and J by 1 base. CDR1 and CDR2 (germline): MGHRA, YSYEKL. This CDR3 contains 17 residues. This sample is drawn from a study of vaccination effects on CD4 cells after COVID-19. Study-wide background: Peptide-pool stimulation followed by sequencing identified expanded antigen-specific CD4+ clonotypes in the ViraFEST assay. At 16 days and one week before vaccination, two convalescent patients gave samples.

Once cultured for approximately ten days, the cells underwent separation to obtain CD4+ T cells. Convalescent patients had PCR-confirmed SARS-CoV-2 infection between March and December 2020. The sample in question was CD4+ T cells from PBMCs cultured without peptide, obtained before COVID-19 vaccination. The clonotype comes from a human donor who had a prior SARS-CoV-2 infection. This chain uses TRBV4-1 with TRBJ2-5; 14 bases fit TRBD2. CDR3: CASSFSGTSGGQETQYF. Written as DNA, the CDR3 is TGCGCCAGCAGCTTTAGTGGGACTAGCGGGGGCCAAGAGACCCAGTACTTC.